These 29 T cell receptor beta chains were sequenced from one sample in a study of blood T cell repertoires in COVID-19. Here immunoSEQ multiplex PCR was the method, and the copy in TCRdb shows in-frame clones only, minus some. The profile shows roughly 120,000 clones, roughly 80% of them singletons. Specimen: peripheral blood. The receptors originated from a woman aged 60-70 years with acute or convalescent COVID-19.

CDR3 in amino acids: CASSRQGAGSNQPQHF. Here the CDR3 DNA reads TGTGCCAGCTCACGACAGGGGGCTGGAAGCAATCAGCCCCAGCATTTT. The chain recombines TRBV18 with TRBJ1-5; TRBD1 matches at 10 bases. The germline V gene has CDR1 KGHSH and CDR2 LQKENI. The CDR3 loop spans 16 amino acids. V lost 4 bases to trimming and J lost 1 base; unmatched junction nucleotides: 4.

CDR3 sequence reads: CASNDGGEVYGYTF. The CDR3 coding sequence is TGTGCCAGCAACGATGGGGGGGAGGTCTATGGCTACACCTTC. The chain joins TRBV28 to TRBJ1-2; a possible D gene is TRBD1 (5 bases). Germline CDR1 and CDR2: MDHEN and SYDVKM. This CDR3 is built from 14 residues. Trimming cost V 7 bases and J 4 bases, with 16 bases left between them.

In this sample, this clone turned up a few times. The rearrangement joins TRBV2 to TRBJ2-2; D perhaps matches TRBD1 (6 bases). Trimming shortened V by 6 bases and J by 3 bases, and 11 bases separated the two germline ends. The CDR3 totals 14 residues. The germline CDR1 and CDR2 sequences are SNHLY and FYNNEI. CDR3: CASRPTGYTGELFF. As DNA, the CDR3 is TGTGCCAGCAGGCCCACAGGGTACACCGGGGAGCTGTTTTTT.

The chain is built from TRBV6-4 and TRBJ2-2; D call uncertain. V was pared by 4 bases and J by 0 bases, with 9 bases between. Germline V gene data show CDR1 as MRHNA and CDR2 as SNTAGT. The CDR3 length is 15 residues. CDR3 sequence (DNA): TGTGCCAGCAGTGTTAGTTCGTCGAACACCGGGGAGCTGTTTTTT. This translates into CASSVSSSNTGELFF.

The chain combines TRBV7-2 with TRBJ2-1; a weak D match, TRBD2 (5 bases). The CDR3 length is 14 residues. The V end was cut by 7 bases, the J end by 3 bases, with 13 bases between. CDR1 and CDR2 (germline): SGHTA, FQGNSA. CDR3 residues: CASTIKAVYNEQFF. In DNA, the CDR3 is TGTGCCAGCACAATCAAAGCGGTCTACAATGAGCAGTTCTTC. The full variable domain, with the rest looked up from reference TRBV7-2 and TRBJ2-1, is GAGVSQSPSNKVTEKGKDVELRCDPISGHTALYWYRQSLGQGLEFLIYFQGNSAPDKSGLPSDRFSAERTGGSVSTLTIQRTQQEDSAVYLCASTIKAVYNEQFFGPGTRLTVL.

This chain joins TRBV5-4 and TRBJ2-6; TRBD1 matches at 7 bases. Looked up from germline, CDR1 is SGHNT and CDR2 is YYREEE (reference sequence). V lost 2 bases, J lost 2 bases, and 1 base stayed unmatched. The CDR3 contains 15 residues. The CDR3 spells CASSLGTAGANVLTF. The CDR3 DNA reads TGTGCCAGCAGCTTAGGGACAGCTGGGGCCAACGTCCTGACTTTC.

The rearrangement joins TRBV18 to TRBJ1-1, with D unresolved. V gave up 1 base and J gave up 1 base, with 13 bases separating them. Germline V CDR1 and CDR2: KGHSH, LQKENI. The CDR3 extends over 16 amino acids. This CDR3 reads CASSPREPEKNTEAFF. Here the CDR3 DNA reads TGTGCCAGCTCACCACGGGAGCCCGAGAAGAACACTGAAGCTTTCTTT.

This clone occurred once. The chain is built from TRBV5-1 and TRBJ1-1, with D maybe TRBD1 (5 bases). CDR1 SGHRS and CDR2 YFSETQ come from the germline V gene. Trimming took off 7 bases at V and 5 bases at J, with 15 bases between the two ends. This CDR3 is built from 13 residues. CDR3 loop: CASRLTGGTEAFF. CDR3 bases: TGCGCCAGCCGCCTGACGGGGGGTACTGAAGCTTTCTTT.

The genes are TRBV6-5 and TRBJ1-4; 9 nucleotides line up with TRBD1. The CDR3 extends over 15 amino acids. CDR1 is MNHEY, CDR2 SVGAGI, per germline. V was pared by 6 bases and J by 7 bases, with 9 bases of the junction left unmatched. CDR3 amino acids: CASRRDRALGEKLFF. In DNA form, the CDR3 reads TGTGCCAGCAGGCGGGACAGGGCCCTTGGTGAAAAACTGTTTTTT.

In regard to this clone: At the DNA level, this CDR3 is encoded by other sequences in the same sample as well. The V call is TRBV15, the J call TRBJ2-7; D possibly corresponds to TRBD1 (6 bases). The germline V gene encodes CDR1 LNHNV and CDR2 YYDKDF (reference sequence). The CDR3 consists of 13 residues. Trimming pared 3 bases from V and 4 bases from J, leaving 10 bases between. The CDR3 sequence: CATSRDRGYEQYF. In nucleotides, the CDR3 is TGTGCCACCAGCAGGGATAGGGGGTACGAGCAGTACTTC.

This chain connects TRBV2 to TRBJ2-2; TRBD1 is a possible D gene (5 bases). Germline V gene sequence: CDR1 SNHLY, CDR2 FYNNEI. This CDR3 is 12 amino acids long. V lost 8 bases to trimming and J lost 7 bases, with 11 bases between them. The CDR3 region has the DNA TGTGCCAGCGGCCAGGGTGTCGGGGAGCTGTTTTTT. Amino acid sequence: CASGQGVGELFF. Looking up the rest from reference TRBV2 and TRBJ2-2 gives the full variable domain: EPEVTQTPSHQVTQMGQEVILRCVPISNHLYFYWYRQILGQKVEFLVSFYNNEISEKSEIFDDQFSVERPDGSNFTLKIRSTKLEDSAMYFCASGQGVGELFFGEGSRLTVL.

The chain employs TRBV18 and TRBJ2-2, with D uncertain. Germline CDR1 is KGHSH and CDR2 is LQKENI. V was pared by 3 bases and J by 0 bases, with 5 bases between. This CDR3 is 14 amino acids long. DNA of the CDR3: TGTGCCAGCTCACCGCTAGCGAACACCGGGGAGCTGTTTTTT. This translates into CASSPLANTGELFF.

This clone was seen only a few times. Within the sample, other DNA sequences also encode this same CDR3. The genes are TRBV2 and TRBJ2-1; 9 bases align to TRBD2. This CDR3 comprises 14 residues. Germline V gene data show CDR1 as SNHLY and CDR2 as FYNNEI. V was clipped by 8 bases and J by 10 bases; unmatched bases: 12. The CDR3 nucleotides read TGTGCCAGCTTTGGGGCGGGGGGGGGCTTAGAGCAGTTCTTC. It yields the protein CASFGAGGGLEQFF.

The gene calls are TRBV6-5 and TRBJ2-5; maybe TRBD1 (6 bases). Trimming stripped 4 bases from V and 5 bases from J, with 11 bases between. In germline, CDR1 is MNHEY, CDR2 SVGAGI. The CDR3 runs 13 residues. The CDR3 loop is CASSWGPKETQYF. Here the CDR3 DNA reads TGTGCCAGCAGTTGGGGGCCGAAGGAGACCCAGTACTTC.

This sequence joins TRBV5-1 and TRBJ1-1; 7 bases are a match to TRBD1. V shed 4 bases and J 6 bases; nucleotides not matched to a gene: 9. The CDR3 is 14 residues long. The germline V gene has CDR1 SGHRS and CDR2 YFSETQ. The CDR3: CASSIDRAGSEAFF. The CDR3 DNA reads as TGCGCCAGCAGCATAGACAGGGCGGGGTCTGAAGCTTTCTTT.

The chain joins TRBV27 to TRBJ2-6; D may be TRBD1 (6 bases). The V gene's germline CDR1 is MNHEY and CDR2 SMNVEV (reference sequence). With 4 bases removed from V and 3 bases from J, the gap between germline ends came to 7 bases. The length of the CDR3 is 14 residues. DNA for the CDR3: TGTGCCAGCAGTTCAGGGGTTGGGGCCAACGTCCTGACTTTC. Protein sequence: CASSSGVGANVLTF.

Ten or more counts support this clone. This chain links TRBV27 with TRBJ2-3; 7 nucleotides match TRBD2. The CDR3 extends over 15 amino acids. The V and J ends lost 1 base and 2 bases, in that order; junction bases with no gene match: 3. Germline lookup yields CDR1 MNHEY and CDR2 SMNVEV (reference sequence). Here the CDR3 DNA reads TGTGCCAGCAGTTTATACGCGGGAGTCACAGATACGCAGTATTTT. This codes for CASSLYAGVTDTQYF.

This CDR3 reads CASSQHDRRNYGYTF. The CDR3 DNA reads TGTGCCAGCAGTCAACATGACAGGAGAAACTATGGCTACACCTTC. The chain has TRBV6-5 and TRBJ1-2, with a possible D match to TRBD1 (6 bases). Germline loops: CDR1 MNHEY, CDR2 SVGAGI. This CDR3 region has 15 residues. V lost 5 bases, J lost 2 bases, and 15 bases lay in between.

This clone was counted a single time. The chain's CDR3 is CASSNRDRGSHYEQYF. CDR3 bases: TGCGCCAGCAGCAACCGGGACAGGGGGTCTCACTACGAGCAGTACTTC. The rearrangement joins TRBV5-1 to TRBJ2-7, with 11 bases identical to TRBD1. The trim removed 4 bases at V and 3 bases at J, leaving 9 bases unmatched. CDR1 and CDR2 from the germline V gene are SGHRS and YFSETQ. CDR3 size: 16 residues.

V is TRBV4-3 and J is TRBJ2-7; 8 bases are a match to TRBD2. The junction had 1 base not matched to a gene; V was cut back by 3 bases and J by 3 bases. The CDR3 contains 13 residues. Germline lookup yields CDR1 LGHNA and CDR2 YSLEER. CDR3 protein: CASSHGRDYEQYF. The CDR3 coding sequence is TGCGCCAGCAGCCACGGGAGGGACTACGAGCAGTACTTC.

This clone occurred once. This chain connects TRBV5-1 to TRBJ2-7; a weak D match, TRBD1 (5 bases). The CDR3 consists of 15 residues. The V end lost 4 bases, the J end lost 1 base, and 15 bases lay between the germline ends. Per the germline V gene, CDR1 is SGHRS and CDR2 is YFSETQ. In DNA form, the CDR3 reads TGCGCCAGCAGCGCCCGACAGCCCAGATCCTACGAGCAGTACTTC. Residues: CASSARQPRSYEQYF.

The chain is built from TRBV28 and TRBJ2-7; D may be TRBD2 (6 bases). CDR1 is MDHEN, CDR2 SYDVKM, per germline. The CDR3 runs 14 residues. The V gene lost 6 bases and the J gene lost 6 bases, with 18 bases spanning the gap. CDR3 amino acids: CASSQGGPQSEQYF. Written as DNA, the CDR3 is TGTGCCAGCAGCCAAGGAGGGCCTCAGTCCGAGCAGTACTTC.

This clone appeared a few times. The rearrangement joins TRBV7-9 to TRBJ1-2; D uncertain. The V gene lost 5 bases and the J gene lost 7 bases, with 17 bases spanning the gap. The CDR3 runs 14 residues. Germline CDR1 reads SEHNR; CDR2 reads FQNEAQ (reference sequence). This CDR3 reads CASSQAEGATGYTF. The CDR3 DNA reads TGTGCCAGCAGCCAAGCAGAGGGTGCTACTGGCTACACCTTC. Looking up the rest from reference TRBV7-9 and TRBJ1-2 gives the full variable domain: DTGVSQNPRHKITKRGQNVTFRCDPISEHNRLYWYRQTLGQGPEFLTYFQNEAQLEKSRLLSDRFSAERPKGSFSTLEIQRTEQGDSAMYLCASSQAEGATGYTFGSGTRLTVV.

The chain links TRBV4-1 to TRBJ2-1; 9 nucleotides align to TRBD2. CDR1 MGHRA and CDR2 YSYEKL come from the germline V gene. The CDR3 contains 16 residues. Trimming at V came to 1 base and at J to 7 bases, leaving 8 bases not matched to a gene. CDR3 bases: TGCGCCAGCAGCCAAGGTTTCGCGGGGGGGGTTAATGAGCAGTTCTTC. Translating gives CASSQGFAGGVNEQFF.

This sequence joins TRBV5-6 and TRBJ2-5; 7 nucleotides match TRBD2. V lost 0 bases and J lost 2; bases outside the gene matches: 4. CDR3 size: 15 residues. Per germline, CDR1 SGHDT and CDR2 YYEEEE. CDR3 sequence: CASSLERGVQETQYF. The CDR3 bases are TGTGCCAGCAGCTTGGAGCGGGGAGTGCAAGAGACCCAGTACTTC.

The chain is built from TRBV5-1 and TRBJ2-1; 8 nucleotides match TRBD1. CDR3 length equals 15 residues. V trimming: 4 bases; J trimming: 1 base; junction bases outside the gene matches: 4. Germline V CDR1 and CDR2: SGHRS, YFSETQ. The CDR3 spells CASSQGAGSYNEQFF. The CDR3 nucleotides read TGCGCCAGCAGCCAGGGGGCTGGTTCCTACAATGAGCAGTTCTTC.

CDR3 amino acids: CASSELSLRTGENIQYF. In nucleotides, the CDR3 is TGCGCCAGCAGTGAGCTAAGTTTGCGGACAGGGGAAAACATTCAGTACTTC. This rearrangement joins TRBV10-2 to TRBJ2-4; 9 positions agree with TRBD1. This CDR3 spans 17 amino acids. Germline V gene lookup returns CDR1 WSHSY and CDR2 SAAADI. After removal of 2 bases from V and 5 bases from J, the junction contained 10 bases not matched to a gene.

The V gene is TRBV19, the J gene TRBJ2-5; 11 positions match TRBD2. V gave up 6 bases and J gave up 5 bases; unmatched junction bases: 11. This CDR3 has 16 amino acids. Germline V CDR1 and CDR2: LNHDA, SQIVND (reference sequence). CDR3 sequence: CASSLQASGGTETQYF. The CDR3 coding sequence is TGTGCCAGTAGCCTCCAGGCTAGCGGGGGGACGGAGACCCAGTACTTC.

This CDR3 is CAWSVGGGDEQYF. In nucleotides, the CDR3 is TGTGCCTGGAGTGTTGGCGGCGGGGACGAGCAGTACTTC. The chain has TRBV30 and TRBJ2-7; D is possibly TRBD2 (6 bases). Germline CDR1 and CDR2: GTSNPN and SVGIG (reference sequence). Deletions cut 0 bases from V and 5 bases from J, with 11 bases between. The CDR3 consists of 13 residues.